This T cell receptor (beta chain) came from a study of control samples from healthy donors and cancer patients. Assay used: immunoSEQ multiplex PCR; TCRdb lists only in-frame clones, some missing. This repertoire shows approximately 120,000 clones, more than 70% found once; its top ten account for about 3%. Source material: blood. The clonotype originates from a man between 60 and 70 years old in good health.

In DNA, the CDR3 is TGTGCCAGCTCACCACCCGGCCCTACCTACGAGCAGTACTTC. It codes for CASSPPGPTYEQYF. This chain uses TRBV18 with TRBJ2-7; D gene ambiguous. The germline V and J ends were trimmed by 0 bases and 2 bases, with 8 bases remaining between them. The CDR3 is 14 amino acids. Germline lookup yields CDR1 KGHSH and CDR2 LQKENI.